A single sample gave rise to the 6 T cell receptor beta chains below, sequenced in a study of Graves' ophthalmopathy and Graves' hyperthyroidism. Scientists amplified the TCR beta CDR3 regions from RNA transcripts. The library came from an HTBI-primed first-round RT-PCR and a second-round multiplex PCR. TCRdb reprocessed the multiplex PCR reads via MiXCR and lists one record per CDR3 protein. The data contain 650,000 to 900,000 distinct CDR3 sequences, approximately 40% of them singletons. Sequences were obtained from peripheral blood. The source of these receptors is an adult man with Graves' ophthalmopathy.

The rearrangement links TRBV25-1 to TRBJ2-6, with D unclear. Germline V gives CDR1 MGHDK, CDR2 SYGVNS. V lost 11 bases to trimming and J lost 4 bases, with 15 bases between them. This CDR3 contains 14 residues. The CDR3 is CAWSGPRGANVLTF. For the CDR3, the DNA is TGTGCCTGGAGTGGGCCGCGAGGGGCCAACGTCCTGACTTTC.

This clonotype was counted at least ten times. The chain is built from TRBV15 and TRBJ1-5; TRBD1 matches 9 bases. Trimming took 6 bases from V and 12 from J; bases not matched to a gene: 12. Germline CDR1 LNHNV, CDR2 YYDKDF (reference sequence). The length of the CDR3 is 14 residues. The CDR3 nucleotides read TGTGCCACCAGGGATTCCGGGACAGGGTCGGGCCAGCATTTT. This encodes CATRDSGTGSGQHF.

This clonotype was observed a few times. The chain combines TRBV19 with TRBJ1-3; TRBD1 matches 7 bases. CDR1 and CDR2 from the germline V gene are LNHDA and SQIVND (reference sequence). There are 15 residues in the CDR3. Losses at the gene ends were 4 bases for V and 2 bases for J; bases not matched to a gene: 5. The CDR3 DNA follows: TGTGCCAGTAGTACCCAGACAGGGACTGGAAACACCATATATTTT. This sequence encodes CASSTQTGTGNTIYF.

This clonotype was recorded many times. This sequence joins TRBV6-6 and TRBJ1-6, with a possible D match to TRBD1 (6 bases). This CDR3 comprises 15 residues. V lost 0 bases, J lost 10 bases, and 13 bases lay in between. Germline loops: CDR1 MNHNY, CDR2 SVGAGI (reference sequence). CDR3 in DNA: TGTGCCAGCAGTTACTCGATACAGGGAGGCTCACCCCTCCACTTT. This encodes CASSYSIQGGSPLHF.

J is TRBJ1-4 and V is TRBV28, with TRBD1 matching over 7 bases. The length of the CDR3 is 12 residues. CDR1 is MDHEN and CDR2 is SYDVKM in the germline V gene. V dropped 3 bases and J dropped 14; count of bases not matched to a gene: 6. The CDR3 spells CASSLGDSVLFF. CDR3 coding DNA: TGTGCCAGCAGTTTGGGGGACAGCGTCCTGTTTTTT.

This clonotype was detected many times. The chain is built from TRBV25-1 and TRBJ1-2; TRBD1 agrees at 7 bases. The germline gives CDR1 MGHDK, CDR2 SYGVNS. V dropped 1 base and J dropped 8; count of bases not matched to a gene: 7. This CDR3 has 14 residues. The CDR3 spells CASSEFNRGSGYTF. DNA of the CDR3: TGTGCCAGCAGTGAATTTAACAGGGGATCGGGCTACACCTTC.